The entry below describes one T cell receptor beta chain. Assay used: immunoSEQ multiplex PCR; TCRdb lists only in-frame clones, some missing. The profile shows under 300,000 clones, more than 80% of them singletons. This record comes from a study of blood T cell repertoires in COVID-19. Study-wide background: Samples came from the United States, Italy and Spain, spanning acute and convalescent COVID-19. The analysed material was cDNA or gDNA that came from T cells, B-cell-depleted T cells, or PBMCs.

This CDR3 contains 16 residues. Per germline, CDR1 SGDLS and CDR2 YYNGEE. Trimming cost V 4 bases and J 5 bases; bases outside gene matches: 8. The chain uses TRBV9 and TRBJ2-1; TRBD2 matches at 11 bases. Sequencing was performed on peripheral blood. The receptor's source is a man aged 30 to 39 who had recovered from COVID-19. CDR3 nucleotides: TGTGCCAGCAGCCCCTCTAGCGGGGGGATAGACAATGAGCAGTTCTTC. Amino acid sequence: CASSPSSGGIDNEQFF.